A selection of T cell receptor beta chains follows, all from one sample in a study of Graves' ophthalmopathy and Graves' hyperthyroidism. Each CDR3 protein is one row after TCRdb ran MiXCR on the multiplex PCR reads. The data hold around 670,000 distinct CDR3 sequences, with 35% to 50% observed a single time. What was sequenced was peripheral blood. These receptor sequences come from an adult man with Graves' ophthalmopathy. CDR3s include the opening cysteine and the closing phenylalanine or tryptophan. The D gene is left open where the match is weak. A row's size may be missing; if present it is once, few, many or a size class.

-	TRBV10-3	TRBJ2-5	-	TGTGCCAGCAGTGAATTGAGGGGACACCCCGAAGAGACCCAGTACTTC	CASSELRGHPEETQYF
-	TRBV20-1	TRBJ1-1	-	TGCAGTGCTAGAGGGGGGGCGGCTCAGACTGAAGCTTTCTTT	CSARGGAAQTEAFF
-	TRBV10-3	TRBJ2-5	-	TGTGCCATCAGTGAAACAGCGGAGACCCAGTACTTC	CAISETAETQYF
TRBD1	TRBV2	TRBJ2-5	once	TGTGCCAGCAGCTCCGGACAGGGACAGGACGGCGGGGAGACCCAGTACTTC	CASSSGQGQDGGETQYF
-	TRBV29-1	TRBJ1-1	-	TGCAGCTTAAGATCGACAGCTTTCTTT	CSLRSTAFF
TRBD1	TRBV25-1	TRBJ1-5	many	TGTGCCAGCAGTGAATGGGACAGGCTGGGCAATCAGCCCCAGCATTTT	CASSEWDRLGNQPQHF
-	TRBV6-2/TRBV6-3	TRBJ2-5	few	TGTGCCAGCAGTTACTCCCTAACGCCGTCGGGGGACCAAGAGACCCAGTACTTC	CASSYSLTPSGDQETQYF
-	TRBV7-2	TRBJ1-6	many	TGTGCCAGCAGCTTAGCTGGTCTATATAATTCACCCCTCCACTTT	CASSLAGLYNSPLHF
-	TRBV7-3	TRBJ2-5	-	TGTGCCAGCAGCTTACACGTCCAAGAGACCCAGTACTTC	CASSLHVQETQYF
-	TRBV2	TRBJ1-5	many	TGTGCCAGCAGTGTGGCAGGGTGGACATCTCCCCGACCCCAGCATTTT	CASSVAGWTSPRPQHF
TRBD1	TRBV20-1	TRBJ1-5	few	TGCAGTGCAACCGGGACAGAGGATCAGCCCCAGCATTTT	CSATGTEDQPQHF
-	TRBV29-1	TRBJ1-2	many	TGCAGCGGGGGGGCCTTCTTCTTTGGCTACACCTTC	CSGGAFFFGYTF
-	TRBV9	TRBJ1-6	-	TGTGCCAGCACTACTCACAAAACTAATTCACCCCTCCACTTT	CASTTHKTNSPLHF
-	TRBV7-9	TRBJ2-7	many	TGTGCCAGCAGCTTAGGGACAGTCTACGAGCAGTACTTC	CASSLGTVYEQYF
TRBD2	TRBV13	TRBJ2-7	few	TGTGCCAGCAGACCAGGGACTAGCGGTTACTACGAGCAGTACTTC	CASRPGTSGYYEQYF
TRBD2	TRBV7-9	TRBJ2-2	few	TGTGCCAGCAGCCGAGGGGCGGGAGAGGCCGGGGAGCTGTTTTTT	CASSRGAGEAGELFF
-	TRBV7-3	TRBJ1-1	-	TGTGCCAGCAGTTTCAGGTCTGGCACTGAAGCTTTCTTT	CASSFRSGTEAFF
-	TRBV20-1	TRBJ1-3	many	TGCAGTGCTAGAATGGGGATTGGAAACACCATATATTTT	CSARMGIGNTIYF
-	TRBV11-2	TRBJ1-5	-	TGTGCTAGAGTCCGACAGTCGAATCAGCCCCAGCATTTT	CARVRQSNQPQHF
-	TRBV12-3/TRBV12-4	TRBJ1-5	few	TGTGCCAGCAGCGATTTGGGCAATCAGCCCCAGCATTTT	CASSDLGNQPQHF
TRBD1	TRBV6-1	TRBJ2-7	many	TGTGCCAGCAGTTACGGGACAGCAAACTACGAGCAGTACTTC	CASSYGTANYEQYF
TRBD2	TRBV6-5	TRBJ2-7	few	TGTGCCAGCAGTCGCAGACTAGCGGGAGCCTACGAGCAGTACTTC	CASSRRLAGAYEQYF
-	TRBV24-1	TRBJ1-5	-	TGTGCTAGAGAGGAGGAGGGAGGAGCTCAGCCCCAGCATTTT	CAREEEGGAQPQHF
TRBD1	TRBV7-3	TRBJ2-7	-	TGTGCCAGCAGCAGAACCGGGACAGGGCTTCACGAGCAGTACTTC	CASSRTGTGLHEQYF
-	TRBV29-1	TRBJ1-1	many	TGCAGCGTTGAAGGGGAAAACACTGAAGCTTTCTTT	CSVEGENTEAFF
-	TRBV10-2	TRBJ2-5	many	TGCGCCAGCGGTAGCGGTCTTACAGAGACCCAGTACTTC	CASGSGLTETQYF
-	TRBV7-6	TRBJ2-5	-	TGTGCCGGCAGCGTAGCGGCAGAGACCCAGTACTTC	CAGSVAAETQYF
-	TRBV29-1	TRBJ1-1	-	TGCAGCGTAGCGGGTCACACCAACACTGAAGCTTTCTTT	CSVAGHTNTEAFF
-	TRBV14	TRBJ2-5	-	TGTGCCAGCAGTCCTACCGGGACAATACAAGAGACCCAGTACTTC	CASSPTGTIQETQYF
TRBD1	TRBV28	TRBJ2-5	-	TGTGCCAGCATAGGAGCCAGGGGGCGGGAGACCCAGTACTTC	CASIGARGRETQYF
-	TRBV20-1	TRBJ2-2	-	TGCAGTGCTAGAGATGGGCTGGACAGCTCGACCGGGGAGCTGTTTTTT	CSARDGLDSSTGELFF
TRBD1	TRBV7-3	TRBJ1-5	many	TGTGCCAGCAGCTTAACGGGACAGCCAAATCAGCCCCAGCATTTT	CASSLTGQPNQPQHF
-	TRBV12-3/TRBV12-4	TRBJ1-2	-	TGTGCCAGCAGAAAGAAAATTAACTATGGCTACACCTTC	CASRKKINYGYTF
-	TRBV20-1	TRBJ2-5	-	TGCAGTGCTATTACCGGGGCGGTCGAGACCCAGTACTTC	CSAITGAVETQYF
-	TRBV7-2	TRBJ1-1	-	TGTGCCAGCAGCTTCGACAGGTACAACACTGAAGCTTTCTTT	CASSFDRYNTEAFF
-	TRBV28	TRBJ2-5	-	TGTGCCAGCATGATGCGGGAGACCCAGTACTTC	CASMMRETQYF
TRBD1	TRBV19	TRBJ2-7	-	TGTGCCAGTAGAAGACAGGGTGACCAGCCCTTCTACGAGCAGTACTTC	CASRRQGDQPFYEQYF
TRBD1	TRBV7-2	TRBJ2-7	-	TGTGCCAGCAGCTCAGTGAGGGACAGCACCTACGAGCAGTACTTC	CASSSVRDSTYEQYF
-	TRBV25-1	TRBJ1-1	-	TGTGCCAGCAGTGCTAGCAGGCGGGGTGAAGCTTTCTTT	CASSASRRGEAFF
-	TRBV10-3	TRBJ2-7	-	TGTGCCATCACCGGGAGCCGCGGCGGAGCGGAAGAGCAGTACTTC	CAITGSRGGAEEQYF
TRBD1	TRBV29-1	TRBJ2-7	few	TGCAGCGGGACCGGGACAGGGAACTACGAGCAGTACTTC	CSGTGTGNYEQYF
TRBD1	TRBV7-9	TRBJ2-5	-	TGTGCCAGCAGCTTACGACAGGGAGAGACCCAGTACTTC	CASSLRQGETQYF
TRBD1	TRBV20-1	TRBJ2-3	-	TGCAGTGCTAGAGCGAGACAGGGGGTGACAGATACGCAGTATTTT	CSARARQGVTDTQYF
TRBD1	TRBV6-5	TRBJ1-2	many	TGTGCCAGCACCCGGGACAGGGCACATGGCTACACCTTC	CASTRDRAHGYTF
-	TRBV29-1	TRBJ1-2	many	TGCAGCGTTGAAAGCCAGGTCTATGGCTACACCTTC	CSVESQVYGYTF
-	TRBV2	TRBJ2-5	many	TGTGCCAGCACCCAGCAACAAGAGACCCAGTACTTC	CASTQQQETQYF
TRBD2	TRBV24-1	TRBJ2-3	-	TGTGCCACCAGTGATAGCGGGAGGCCGACAGATACGCAGTATTTT	CATSDSGRPTDTQYF
-	TRBV11-2	TRBJ1-5	few	TGTGCCAGCAGCTTTGGACAGCTCAATGGCAATCAGCCCCAGCATTTT	CASSFGQLNGNQPQHF
-	TRBV9	TRBJ1-4	-	TGTGCCAGCAGCGGAATGATAGGGGGAACTAATGAAAAACTGTTTTTT	CASSGMIGGTNEKLFF
-	TRBV2	TRBJ1-6	few	TGTGCCTGGAGCAGGGATTCACCCCTCCACTTT	CAWSRDSPLHF
TRBD1	TRBV25-1	TRBJ1-4	-	TGTGCCAGCAGTTTATTCCCTACCGGGACAGGGGGCAAAAAACTGTTTTTT	CASSLFPTGTGGKKLFF
TRBD1	TRBV7-9	TRBJ1-2	-	TGTGCCAGCAGCTTAGCCCCGGGACAGGGTGCCTATGGCTACACCTTC	CASSLAPGQGAYGYTF
-	TRBV7-4	TRBJ2-7	once	TGTGCCAGCAGTGCTCGGGACCCAACCTACGAGCAGTACTTC	CASSARDPTYEQYF